The sequence of this T cell receptor beta chain was determined in a study of cytomegalovirus exposure and HLA in healthy donors. Study-level information: From 150 million to 200 million T cells, an earlier analysis saw 100 million to 140 million unique TCR beta sequences. Among the roughly 430 genotyped donors, over 70% were placed in the Caucasian-associated ancestry cluster.

This PCR relied on a set of 60 Vbeta primers and 13 Jbeta primers. Clones were sequenced by immunoSEQ multiplex PCR, and TCRdb holds only the in-frame ones, with some missing. The repertoire includes about 140,000 clones, about 70% of them detected once, and 2% to 2.5% sits in the top ten. Turning to this clone: Its antigen remains unidentified.

Broader study findings: Highly shared variants forming one cluster were likely a sequencing artifact. The study flagged some 170 TCR beta chains as cytomegalovirus-associated.

The CDR3 is made up of 15 amino acids. In germline, CDR1 is SGHDN, CDR2 FVKESK. J gave up 7 bases and V 0 bases, and 6 bases lay outside the gene matches. The source is a woman aged 55-69 years in good health and CMV-seropositive. The gene calls are TRBV14 and TRBJ2-5; 9 bases map to TRBD1. Input material: PBMCs. CDR3 DNA sequence: TGTGCCAGCAGCCAAGAGGGGACAGGGCCAGGGACCCAGTACTTC. Translation: CASSQEGTGPGTQYF.